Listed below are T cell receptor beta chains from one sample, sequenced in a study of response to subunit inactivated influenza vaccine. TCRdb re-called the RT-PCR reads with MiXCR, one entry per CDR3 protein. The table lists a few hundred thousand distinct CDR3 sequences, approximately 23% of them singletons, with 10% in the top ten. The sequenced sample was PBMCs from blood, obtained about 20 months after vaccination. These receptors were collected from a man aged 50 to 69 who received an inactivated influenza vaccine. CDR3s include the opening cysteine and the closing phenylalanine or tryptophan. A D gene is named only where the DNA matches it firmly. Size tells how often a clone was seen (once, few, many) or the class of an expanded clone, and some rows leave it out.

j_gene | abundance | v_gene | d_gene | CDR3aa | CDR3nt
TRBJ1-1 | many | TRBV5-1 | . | CASSLAAQTTEAFF | TGCGCCAGCAGCTTGGCTGCACAGACCACTGAAGCTTTCTTT
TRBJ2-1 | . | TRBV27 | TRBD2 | CASNQLAGSYNEQFF | TGTGCCAGCAACCAACTAGCGGGCTCCTACAATGAGCAGTTCTTC
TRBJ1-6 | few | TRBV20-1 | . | CSARKAGADNSPLHF | TGCAGTGCTAGGAAGGCAGGGGCGGATAATTCACCCCTCCACTTT
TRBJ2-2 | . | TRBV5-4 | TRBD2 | CASSFSSGSIHFGTGELFF | TGTGCCAGCAGCTTTTCTAGCGGGAGCATCCATTTCGGCACCGGGGAGCTGTTTTTT
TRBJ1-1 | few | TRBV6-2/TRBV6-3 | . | CASSYPSTRVEAFF | TGTGCCAGCAGTTACCCAAGTACAAGGGTTGAAGCTTTCTTT
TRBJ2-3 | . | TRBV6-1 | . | CASSDRGTVTDTQYF | TGTGCCAGCAGTGACCGGGGGACAGTCACAGATACGCAGTATTTT
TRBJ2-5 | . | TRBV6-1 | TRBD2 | CASKRAGDPRETQYF | TGTGCCAGCAAGAGGGCGGGGGACCCCCGGGAGACCCAGTACTTC
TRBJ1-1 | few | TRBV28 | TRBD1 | CASSPGQGIFTEAFF | TGTGCCAGCAGTCCGGGACAGGGGATTTTCACTGAAGCTTTCTTT
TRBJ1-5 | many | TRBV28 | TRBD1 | CASSPRGTGYHQPQHF | TGTGCCAGCAGTCCCCGTGGGACAGGGTACCATCAGCCCCAGCATTTT
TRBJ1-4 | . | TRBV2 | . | CASKGRVATNEKLFF | TGTGCCAGCAAAGGCCGAGTTGCAACTAATGAAAAACTGTTTTTT
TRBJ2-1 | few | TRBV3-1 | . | CASSHTGPLNNEQFF | TGTGCCAGCAGCCATACAGGACCTCTAAACAATGAGCAGTTCTTC
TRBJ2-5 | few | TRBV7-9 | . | CASSNPLAGETQYF | TGTGCCAGCAGTAATCCCCTGGCGGGAGAGACCCAGTACTTC
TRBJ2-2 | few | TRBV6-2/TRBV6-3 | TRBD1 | CASRFDRVNTGELFF | TGTGCCAGCAGATTCGACAGGGTGAACACCGGGGAGCTGTTTTTT
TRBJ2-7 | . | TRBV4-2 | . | CASSQDGNSEDEQYF | TGTGCCAGCAGCCAAGATGGGAATAGCGAGGACGAGCAGTACTTC
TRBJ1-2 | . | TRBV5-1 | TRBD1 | CASSRNGQGHGYTF | TGCGCCAGCAGCCGAAACGGACAGGGTCATGGCTACACCTTC
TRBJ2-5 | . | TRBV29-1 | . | CSVDDRAPQTQYF | TGCAGCGTTGATGACCGGGCCCCGCAGACCCAGTACTTC
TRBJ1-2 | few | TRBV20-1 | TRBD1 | CSAGGPGQGRVSYGYTF | TGCAGTGCTGGTGGACCGGGACAGGGAAGGGTGAGCTATGGCTACACCTTC
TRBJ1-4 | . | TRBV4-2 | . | CASSQDSTANEKLFF | TGTGCCAGCAGCCAAGACAGCACAGCTAATGAAAAACTGTTTTTT
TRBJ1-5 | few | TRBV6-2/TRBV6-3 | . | CASSYLSENQPQHF | TGTGCCAGCAGTTACCTCAGTGAGAATCAGCCCCAGCATTTT
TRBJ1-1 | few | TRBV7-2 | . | CASSSGPRGTSPEAFF | TGTGCCAGCAGCTCTGGCCCCCGCGGGACAAGCCCTGAAGCTTTCTTT
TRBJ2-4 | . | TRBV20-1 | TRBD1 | CSASPTGGKNIQYF | TGCAGTGCCAGCCCGACAGGGGGCAAAAACATTCAGTACTTC
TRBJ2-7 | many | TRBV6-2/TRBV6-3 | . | CASSTPSFGLRTYEQYF | TGTGCCAGCAGTACCCCGAGTTTCGGTCTTCGAACCTACGAGCAGTACTTC
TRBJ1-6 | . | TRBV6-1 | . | CASSESGHLNSPLHF | TGTGCCAGCAGTGAATCGGGACACCTTAATTCACCCCTCCACTTT
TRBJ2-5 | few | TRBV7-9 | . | CASRSGETQYF | TGTGCCAGCAGAAGTGGAGAGACCCAGTACTTC
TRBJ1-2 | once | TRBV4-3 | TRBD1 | CASSQARQGRIYGYTF | TGCGCCAGCAGCCAAGCCCGACAGGGACGGATCTATGGCTACACCTTC
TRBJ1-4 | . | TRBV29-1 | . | CSVEVGREEKLFF | TGCAGCGTTGAAGTTGGCAGGGAGGAAAAACTGTTTTTT
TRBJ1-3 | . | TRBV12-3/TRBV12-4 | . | CASSQWVSSGNTIYF | TGTGCCAGCAGCCAGTGGGTTAGCTCTGGAAACACCATATATTTT
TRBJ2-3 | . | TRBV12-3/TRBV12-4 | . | CASSRDSGTQYF | TGTGCCAGCAGCCGCGACTCCGGTACGCAGTATTTT
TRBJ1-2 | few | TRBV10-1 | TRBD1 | CASSDFPGQKKCYGYTF | TGCGCCAGCAGCGACTTCCCGGGACAGAAAAAGTGCTATGGCTACACCTTC
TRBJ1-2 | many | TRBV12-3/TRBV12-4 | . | CASSKGLPYGYTF | TGTGCCAGCAGTAAGGGACTTCCCTATGGCTACACCTTC
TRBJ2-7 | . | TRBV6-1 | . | CASSEGLPYEQYF | TGTGCCAGCAGTGAAGGACTCCCATACGAGCAGTACTTC
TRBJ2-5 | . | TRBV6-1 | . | CASSMGYYQETQYF | TGTGCCAGCAGTATGGGCTATTACCAAGAGACCCAGTACTTC
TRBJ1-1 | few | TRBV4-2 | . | CASSREGGMNTEAFF | TGTGCCAGCAGCAGGGAGGGGGGTATGAACACTGAAGCTTTCTTT
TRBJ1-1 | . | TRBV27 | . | CASSFFRPSIDTEAFF | TGTGCCAGCAGTTTTTTTAGGCCTTCGATCGACACTGAAGCTTTCTTT
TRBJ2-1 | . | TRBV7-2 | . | CASSMNNEQFF | TGTGCCAGCAGTATGAACAATGAGCAGTTCTTC
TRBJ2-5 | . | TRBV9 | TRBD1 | CASSASTSGTAETQYF | TGTGCCAGCAGCGCCTCCACCTCCGGGACAGCGGAGACCCAGTACTTC
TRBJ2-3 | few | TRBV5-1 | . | CASRQRGSSTDTQYF | TGCGCCAGCAGACAACGGGGCTCGAGCACAGATACGCAGTATTTT
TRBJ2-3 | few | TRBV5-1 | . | CASSAQAGLLTDTQYF | TGCGCCAGCAGCGCACAGGCGGGACTTCTAACAGATACGCAGTATTTT
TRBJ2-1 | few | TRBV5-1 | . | CASADGTRAHGEQFF | TGCGCCAGCGCCGATGGGACACGGGCACACGGTGAGCAGTTCTTC
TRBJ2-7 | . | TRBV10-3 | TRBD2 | CAINGLAGGNGQYF | TGTGCCATCAACGGACTAGCGGGAGGGAATGGGCAGTACTTC
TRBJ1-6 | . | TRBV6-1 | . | CASSELPGVNSPLHF | TGTGCCAGCAGTGAACTCCCAGGGGTTAATTCACCCCTCCACTTT
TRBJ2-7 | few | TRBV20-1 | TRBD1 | CSARQGMNEQYF | TGCAGTGCCAGACAGGGAATGAACGAGCAGTACTTC
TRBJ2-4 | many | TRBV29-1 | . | CSVESGGPAKNIQYF | TGCAGCGTTGAATCTGGGGGCCCTGCCAAAAACATTCAGTACTTC
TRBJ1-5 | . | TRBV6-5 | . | CASSYTRVAQPQHF | TGTGCCAGCAGTTACACCCGGGTGGCTCAGCCCCAGCATTTT
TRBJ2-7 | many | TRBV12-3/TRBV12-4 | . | CASSSRVGEQYF | TGTGCCAGCAGCTCCAGGGTGGGCGAGCAGTACTTC
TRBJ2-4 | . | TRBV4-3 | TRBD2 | CASSQDLAGGLAKNIQYF | TGCGCCAGCAGCCAAGATTTGGCGGGGGGCCTAGCCAAAAACATTCAGTACTTC
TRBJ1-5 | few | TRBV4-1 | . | CASSQEVRGGNQPQHF | TGCGCCAGCAGCCAAGAGGTCAGGGGAGGCAATCAGCCCCAGCATTTT
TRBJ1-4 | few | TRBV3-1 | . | CASSQYSGARVKLFF | TGTGCCAGCAGCCAATACTCAGGGGCTAGAGTAAAACTGTTTTTT
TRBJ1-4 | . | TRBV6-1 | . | CASTTGGADNEKLFF | TGTGCCAGCACCACCGGGGGGGCGGATAATGAAAAACTGTTTTTT
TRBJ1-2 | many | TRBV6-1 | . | CASNRLGGTGYTF | TGTGCCAGCAACCGACTAGGAGGCACTGGCTACACCTTC
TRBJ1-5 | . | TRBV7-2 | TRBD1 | CASSLSRQGPNQPQHF | TGTGCCAGCAGCTTGAGTCGACAGGGGCCGAATCAGCCCCAGCATTTT
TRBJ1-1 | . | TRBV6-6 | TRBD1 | CASSGTATEAFF | TGTGCCAGCAGTGGGACAGCGACTGAAGCTTTCTTT
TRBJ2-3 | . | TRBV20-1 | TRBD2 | CSAGRVAGHALKFTDTQYF | TGCAGTGCTGGGCGGGTAGCGGGACACGCCTTAAAATTCACAGATACGCAGTATTTT
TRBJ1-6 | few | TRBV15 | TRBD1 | CATSKLAFRDRVFSSYNSPLHF | TGTGCCACCAGCAAGTTGGCCTTCCGGGACAGGGTATTTAGCTCCTATAATTCACCCCTCCACTTT
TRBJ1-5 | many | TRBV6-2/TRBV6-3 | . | CASRAIDSQPQHF | TGTGCCAGCAGAGCTATAGACAGTCAGCCCCAGCATTTT
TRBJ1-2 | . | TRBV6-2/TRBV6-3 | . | CASSPREPNYGYTF | TGTGCCAGCAGCCCCAGGGAGCCGAACTATGGCTACACCTTC
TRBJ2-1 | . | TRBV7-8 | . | CASSTRVPKDNEQFF | TGTGCCAGCAGCACGCGGGTCCCCAAGGACAATGAGCAGTTCTTC
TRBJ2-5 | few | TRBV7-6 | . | CASSYYREETQYF | TGTGCCAGCAGCTACTACAGGGAGGAGACCCAGTACTTC
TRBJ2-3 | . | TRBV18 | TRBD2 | CASFGTSLRRRTDTQYF | TGTGCCAGCTTTGGGACTAGCCTAAGACGCCGCACAGATACGCAGTATTTT
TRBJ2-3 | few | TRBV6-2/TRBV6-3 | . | CASREGYDTQYF | TGTGCCAGCAGGGAAGGGTACGATACGCAGTATTTT